The clone carrying this T cell receptor (beta chain) was counted at least ten times. Trimming took off 7 bases at V and 2 bases at J, with 11 bases between the two ends. CDR3 size: 13 residues. This entry comes from a study of T cells in Graves' hyperthyroidism and ophthalmopathy. RNA transcripts were the template for amplifying TCR beta CDR3 regions. A set of HTBI primers served as the primers for a first-round RT-PCR of the TCR CDR3. One entry per CDR3 protein results from TCRdb running MiXCR on the multiplex PCR reads. The profile shows about 200,000 distinct CDR3 sequences, about 17% of them singletons. Graves' hyperthyroidism without ophthalmopathy progression within 18 months was termed stable. Subjects aged 18 to 65 presented with newly diagnosed hyperthyroidism of less than 2 months' duration. Thyroid ultrasound and orbital computed tomography, with clinical symptoms and serum thyroxine and TRAb, informed diagnoses.

This rearrangement joins TRBV12-3 or TRBV12-4 to TRBJ2-5, with D possibly TRBD2 on 5 matching bases. The TCR comes from a woman aged 50 to 60 with Graves' hyperthyroidism. Sequences were obtained from blood. The DNA of the CDR3 is TGTGCCAGCAAGATCGGCGGGCAAGAGACCCAGTACTTC. It encodes CASKIGGQETQYF.